These 30 T cell receptor beta chains were sequenced from one sample in a study of T cell responses to AZD1222 COVID-19 vaccine. The protocol was immunoSEQ multiplex PCR, while the TCRdb copy is restricted to in-frame clones and leaves out a portion. The sample lists 90,000 to 150,000 clones, around nine tenths occurring once. Specimen: peripheral blood, collected on day 0 of AZD1222 vaccination. These receptors came from an adult in good health.

J is TRBJ2-3 and V is TRBV5-1; 7 bases are shared with TRBD1. CDR1 and CDR2 (germline): SGHRS, YFSETQ. J lost 6 bases, V lost 5 bases, and 12 bases had no gene match. The CDR3 contains 15 residues. The chain's CDR3 is CASSLTGMGVDTQYF. In DNA, the CDR3 is TGCGCCAGCAGTTTGACAGGGATGGGTGTGGATACGCAGTATTTT.

The genes are TRBV6-2 or TRBV6-3 and TRBJ1-1; 7 bases agree with TRBD1. The CDR3 is made up of 12 amino acids. After removal of 5 bases from V and 11 bases from J, the junction contained 8 bases not matched to a gene. Germline-derived CDR1 and CDR2 are MNHEY and SVGEGT. This CDR3 is CASSRGDSPAFF. DNA of the CDR3: TGTGCCAGCAGTCGAGGGGACAGCCCGGCTTTCTTT.

J is TRBJ2-1 and V is TRBV5-6; tentative D call: TRBD1 (5 bases). Per the germline V gene, CDR1 is SGHDT and CDR2 is YYEEEE. This CDR3 region has 14 residues. V was clipped by 0 bases and J by 1 base, with 5 bases between them. CDR3 in amino acids: CASSLGQSYNEQFF. The CDR3 DNA follows: TGTGCCAGCAGCTTGGGACAGTCCTACAATGAGCAGTTCTTC. The whole variable domain, filled in from reference TRBV5-6 and TRBJ2-1, reads DAGVTQSPTHLIKTRGQQVTLRCSPKSGHDTVSWYQQALGQGPQFIFQYYEEEERQRGNFPDRFSGHQFPNYSSELNVNALLLGDSALYLCASSLGQSYNEQFFGPGTRLTVL.

CDR3 nucleotide sequence: TGTGCCAGCAGTTTATCAGGGGATAATGAAAAACTGTTTTTT. Encoded protein: CASSLSGDNEKLFF. The gene calls are TRBV28 and TRBJ1-4; D might be TRBD1 (6 bases). V was clipped by 1 base and J by 4 bases, with 7 bases between them. This CDR3 is 14 amino acids long. Germline V lookup: CDR1 MDHEN, CDR2 SYDVKM.

The chain recombines TRBV9 with TRBJ2-7, with 7 bases identical to TRBD2. Germline values: CDR1 SGDLS, CDR2 YYNGEE. J gave up 0 bases and V 0 bases, and 3 bases lay outside the gene matches. The CDR3 is made up of 15 amino acids. The CDR3 sequence is CASSVGSGVSYEQYF. DNA for the CDR3: TGTGCCAGCAGCGTAGGGAGCGGGGTCTCCTACGAGCAGTACTTC.

This chain links TRBV27 with TRBJ2-1; 7 nucleotides align to TRBD2. Germline V gene data show CDR1 as MNHEY and CDR2 as SMNVEV (reference sequence). This CDR3 contains 16 residues. The J segment lost 0 bases and the V segment lost 6 bases, leaving 8 bases of the junction unmatched. Here the CDR3 DNA reads TGTGCCAGCAGAAATCCGGGAGGTACCTCCTACAATGAGCAGTTCTTC. It yields the protein CASRNPGGTSYNEQFF.

This chain uses TRBV5-5 with TRBJ2-4; TRBD2 agrees at 11 bases. Per the germline V gene, CDR1 is SGHKS and CDR2 is YYEKEE (reference sequence). The CDR3 loop spans 17 amino acids. V gave up 0 bases and J gave up 7 bases; unmatched junction bases: 9. For the CDR3, the DNA is TGTGCCAGCAGCTTGGGGTTAGCGGGAGGGCCTAGGAACATTCAGTACTTC. Amino acids: CASSLGLAGGPRNIQYF.

The CDR3 protein is CSVRLAGGLYTQYF. CDR3 sequence (DNA): TGCAGCGTTAGACTAGCGGGAGGGCTATATACGCAGTATTTT. The chain combines TRBV29-1 with TRBJ2-3; TRBD2 agrees at 14 bases. The CDR3 has 14 amino acids. In germline, CDR1 is SQVTM, CDR2 ANQGSEA. J was trimmed by 7 bases and V by 5 bases; bases with no gene match: 5.

Written as DNA, the CDR3 is TGTGCCAGCAGTTACTCCGGGACTAGCCCTGAGGAGCAGTTCTTC. It encodes CASSYSGTSPEEQFF. The chain uses TRBV27 and TRBJ2-1; 9 bases agree with TRBD2. The germline V gene has CDR1 MNHEY and CDR2 SMNVEV (reference sequence). The CDR3 runs to 15 residues. Unmatched junction bases numbered 11, after V lost 4 bases and J lost 10 bases.

The chain uses TRBV7-9 and TRBJ2-2; 9 bases agree with TRBD1. Germline CDR1 and CDR2: SEHNR and FQNEAQ (reference sequence). V gave up 3 bases and J gave up 0 bases; unmatched junction bases: 5. The CDR3 extends over 17 amino acids. The CDR3 DNA reads TGTGCCAGCAGCTTCCGATACAGGGGGCCGAACACCGGGGAGCTGTTTTTT. It codes for CASSFRYRGPNTGELFF.

The V gene is TRBV29-1, the J gene TRBJ1-1; tentatively, D is TRBD1 (5 bases). V was shortened by 4 bases and J by 1 base, with 10 bases between the two germline ends. Germline V gene lookup returns CDR1 SQVTM and CDR2 ANQGSEA. This CDR3 region has 13 residues. In DNA, the CDR3 is TGCAGCGTTGGAGGTCAGGGGAACACTGAAGCTTTCTTT. Its translation: CSVGGQGNTEAFF.

V is TRBV6-5 and J is TRBJ2-7, with 7 bases identical to TRBD1. J lost 2 bases, V lost 10 bases, and 8 bases had no gene match. This CDR3 contains 13 residues. The germline V gene has CDR1 MNHEY and CDR2 SVGAGI. This chain's CDR3 is CAIPGQRTYEQYF. CDR3 DNA: TGTGCCATCCCGGGACAGAGGACCTACGAGCAGTACTTC.

V and J are TRBV28 and TRBJ1-4; D perhaps matches TRBD1 (5 bases). The CDR3 sequence is 14 residues long. V lost 4 bases and J 8 bases, leaving 14 bases between the germline ends. In germline, CDR1 is MDHEN, CDR2 SYDVKM. This chain's CDR3 is CASSSRRVEEKLFF. Written as DNA, the CDR3 is TGTGCCAGCAGTTCCCGCAGGGTTGAGGAAAAACTGTTTTTT.

About this clone: Within the sample, other DNA sequences also encode this same CDR3. J is TRBJ2-7 and V is TRBV28, with TRBD2 as a possible D gene (5 bases). Trimming removed 6 bases from V and 3 bases from J, with 12 bases in between. This CDR3 comprises 13 residues. Germline V gives CDR1 MDHEN, CDR2 SYDVKM. The CDR3 DNA follows: TGTGCCAGCAGCGGAGGAGGATACTACGAGCAGTACTTC. Translation: CASSGGGYYEQYF.

This sequence joins TRBV19 and TRBJ1-2; no clear D. The germline V and J ends were trimmed by 9 bases and 1 base, with 12 bases remaining between them. Looked up from germline, CDR1 is LNHDA and CDR2 is SQIVND (reference sequence). There are 13 residues in the CDR3. The CDR3 region has the DNA TGTGCCAGCAGTGCGGGGAATAACTATGGCTACACCTTC. As protein: CASSAGNNYGYTF. The whole variable domain, filled in from reference TRBV19 and TRBJ1-2, reads DGGITQSPKYLFRKEGQNVTLSCEQNLNHDAMYWYRQDPGQGLRLIYYSQIVNDFQKGDIAEGYSVSREKKESFPLTVTSAQKNPTAFYLCASSAGNNYGYTFGSGTRLTVV.

V usage is TRBV7-2 and J usage is TRBJ1-1, with a tentative D call TRBD1 (5 bases). Germline V gene sequence: CDR1 SGHTA, CDR2 FQGNSA. V was clipped by 6 bases and J by 3 bases, with 8 bases between them. There are 12 residues in the CDR3. This CDR3 is CASRGDDTEAFF. As DNA, the CDR3 is TGTGCCAGCAGAGGGGATGACACTGAAGCTTTCTTT.

This clone has a count of ten or more. The V and J genes are TRBV6-6 and TRBJ1-6, with 8 positions matching TRBD1. There are 17 residues in the CDR3. The V gene end was trimmed by 5 bases and the J gene end by 6 bases; junction bases not matched to a gene: 12. CDR1 MNHNY and CDR2 SVGAGI come from the germline V gene (reference sequence). The CDR3, as DNA: TGTGCCAGCAGTCCGCAGACAGGACAGGGACTTAATTCACCCCTCCACTTT. This sequence encodes CASSPQTGQGLNSPLHF.

V and J are TRBV13 and TRBJ2-7, with 8 nucleotides matching TRBD1. Losses at the gene ends were 3 bases for V and 3 bases for J; bases not matched to a gene: 4. The CDR3 consists of 14 residues. Germline V gives CDR1 PRHDT, CDR2 FYEKMQ (reference sequence). CDR3 DNA: TGTGCCAGCAGCTTCTCGGGACAGGTCTACGAGCAGTACTTC. Residues: CASSFSGQVYEQYF.

CDR3 region: CASYDWKNNEQFF. CDR3 sequence (DNA): TGTGCCAGTTATGACTGGAAGAACAATGAGCAGTTCTTC. V gene TRBV6-5 combines with J gene TRBJ2-1; D gene ambiguous. Germline values: CDR1 MNHEY, CDR2 SVGAGI. This CDR3 comprises 13 residues. The V and J ends lost 9 bases and 5 bases respectively, with 14 bases between them.

This rearrangement joins TRBV5-4 to TRBJ1-6, with a possible D match to TRBD1 (6 bases). Germline V lookup: CDR1 SGHNT, CDR2 YYREEE (reference sequence). V lost 4 bases and J lost 5, with 13 bases in between. The CDR3 loop spans 15 amino acids. CDR3 nucleotide sequence: TGTGCCAGCAGCCAGGTTAGGGGGAATAATTCACCCCTCCACTTT. Amino acid sequence: CASSQVRGNNSPLHF.

The chain carries TRBV11-2 and TRBJ2-5, with TRBD1 matching 9 bases. J was trimmed by 8 bases and V by 1 base; bases with no gene match: 8. This CDR3 is 15 amino acids long. CDR1 and CDR2 from the germline V gene are SGHAT and FQNNGV. The CDR3 sequence is CASSLGTGVNPTQYF. CDR3 DNA sequence: TGTGCCAGCAGCTTAGGGACAGGGGTCAACCCTACCCAGTACTTC.

This chain connects TRBV27 to TRBJ2-4; 7 nucleotides match TRBD2. Germline CDR1 and CDR2: MNHEY and SMNVEV (reference sequence). Trimming cost V 5 bases and J 1 base; bases outside gene matches: 11. The CDR3 length is 17 residues. In DNA form, the CDR3 reads TGTGCCAGCAGTACAAGAGTTAGCGGGCCCGCCAAAAACATTCAGTACTTC. It is translated as CASSTRVSGPAKNIQYF.

J is TRBJ2-1 and V is TRBV27; D uncertain. The CDR3 covers 17 residues. V was shortened by 0 bases and J by 4 bases, with 16 bases between the two germline ends. Germline CDR1 MNHEY, CDR2 SMNVEV (reference sequence). CDR3: CASSLSAVALSYNEQFF. The CDR3 DNA follows: TGTGCCAGCAGTTTATCGGCGGTAGCTCTATCTTACAATGAGCAGTTCTTC.

The chain has TRBV30 and TRBJ2-4, with D tentatively TRBD2 (5 bases). Germline V gene data show CDR1 as GTSNPN and CDR2 as SVGIG (reference sequence). CDR3 length: 14 residues. Trimming took 2 bases from V and 3 from J, leaving 11 bases between them. CDR3 sequence: CAWSLSGVKNIQYF. DNA for the CDR3: TGTGCCTGGAGTCTATCCGGGGTCAAAAACATTCAGTACTTC.

The rearrangement links TRBV27 to TRBJ1-5; D is uncertain. CDR1 is MNHEY, CDR2 SMNVEV, per germline (reference sequence). The V gene lost 6 bases and the J gene lost 11 bases, with 11 bases spanning the gap. This CDR3 comprises 11 residues. The CDR3 DNA follows: TGTGCCAGCAGATTCCGCGGGGCCCAGCATTTT. Protein product: CASRFRGAQHF.

This chain joins TRBV28 and TRBJ2-5, with TRBD1 as a possible D gene (5 bases). The CDR3 covers 13 residues. V lost 2 bases to trimming and J lost 5 bases, with 9 bases between them. From germline, CDR1 is MDHEN and CDR2 SYDVKM. The CDR3 region has the DNA TGTGCCAGCAGTTTAGCGACAGTTGAGACCCAGTACTTC. This encodes CASSLATVETQYF.

The rearrangement uses TRBV7-6 and TRBJ2-3; D is ambiguous. CDR1 and CDR2 (germline): SGHVS, FNYEAQ. Deletions cut 2 bases from V and 2 bases from J, with 2 bases between. The CDR3 sequence is 12 residues long. The DNA for the CDR3 is TGTGCCAGCAGCTTATCCACAGATACGCAGTATTTT. The encoded protein is CASSLSTDTQYF.

This chain's CDR3 is CASSEREYQPQHF. The CDR3 coding sequence is TGTGCCAGCAGTGAAAGAGAGTATCAGCCCCAGCATTTT. This chain connects TRBV2 to TRBJ1-5, with D unclear. Deletions cut 2 bases from V and 5 bases from J, with 7 bases between. Germline-derived CDR1 and CDR2 are SNHLY and FYNNEI. The CDR3 runs to 13 residues.

This clone is classed as medium-sized. The V gene is TRBV6-5, the J gene TRBJ2-1; no firm D call. The V end was cut by 0 bases, the J end by 0 bases, with 6 bases between. The V gene's germline CDR1 is MNHEY and CDR2 SVGAGI. This CDR3 comprises 15 residues. The CDR3 DNA is TGTGCCAGCAGTTACTCGACGAGCTCCTACAATGAGCAGTTCTTC. This translates into CASSYSTSSYNEQFF.

V is TRBV2 and J is TRBJ1-1; 7 nucleotides agree with TRBD1. The V and J ends lost 5 bases and 2 bases, in that order; junction bases with no gene match: 2. CDR3 size: 13 residues. From germline, CDR1 is SNHLY and CDR2 FYNNEI. CDR3 sequence (DNA): TGTGCCAGCAGTAGGGACAGCAACACTGAAGCTTTCTTT. Amino acid sequence: CASSRDSNTEAFF.